A selection of T cell receptor beta chains follows, all from one sample in a study of shared clonotypes between healthy human individuals. Profiling relied on immunoSEQ multiplex PCR, and the TCRdb table lists in-frame clones only, not all of them. The table lists around 2.1 million clones, around 93% of them singletons. Sequencing was done on a sample of naive CD8+ T cells from PBMCs. Source of these receptors: a man aged 18 to 35 in good health. Some clones in this sample may be carry-over from other donors' samples. Both conserved end residues are part of each CDR3. Each record gives: clone size, D gene, V gene, J gene, CDR3 protein, CDR3 DNA. D genes are given only for firm matches. Clone size is shown for a subset of rows, as once, few, many or a class of expanded clone.

abundance: .; d_gene: TRBD1; v_gene: TRBV2; j_gene: TRBJ2-7; CDR3aa: CASSKIPQTGTGTYEQYF; CDR3nt: TGTGCCAGCAGTAAAATTCCCCAAACCGGGACAGGGACCTACGAGCAGTACTTC
abundance: .; d_gene: TRBD1; v_gene: TRBV7-9; j_gene: TRBJ2-5; CDR3aa: CASSLPGQDGGQETQYF; CDR3nt: TGTGCCAGCAGCTTACCCGGACAGGATGGGGGCCAAGAGACCCAGTACTTC
abundance: .; d_gene: TRBD2; v_gene: TRBV5-1; j_gene: TRBJ2-7; CDR3aa: CASIPAGLAYEQYF; CDR3nt: TGCGCCAGCATCCCGGCCGGACTAGCCTACGAGCAGTACTTC
abundance: .; d_gene: TRBD2; v_gene: TRBV7-3; j_gene: TRBJ2-7; CDR3aa: CASSLEGLAGGEQYF; CDR3nt: TGTGCCAGCAGTCTGGAGGGCCTAGCGGGAGGCGAGCAGTACTTC
abundance: .; d_gene: .; v_gene: TRBV6-1; j_gene: TRBJ2-7; CDR3aa: CASSATLIYEQYF; CDR3nt: TGTGCCAGCAGTGCGACATTAATCTACGAGCAGTACTTC
abundance: .; d_gene: TRBD2; v_gene: TRBV7-8; j_gene: TRBJ2-5; CDR3aa: CASSLAGWAKETQYF; CDR3nt: TGTGCCAGCAGCCTAGCGGGTTGGGCCAAAGAGACCCAGTACTTC
abundance: .; d_gene: .; v_gene: TRBV28; j_gene: TRBJ2-7; CDR3aa: CASSPRSSRREQYF; CDR3nt: TGTGCCAGCAGTCCCCGGAGTAGCAGGAGGGAGCAGTACTTC
abundance: .; d_gene: TRBD2; v_gene: TRBV19; j_gene: TRBJ2-1; CDR3aa: CASSIEGGLADYNEQFF; CDR3nt: TGTGCCAGTAGTATTGAAGGAGGGCTAGCGGACTACAATGAGCAGTTCTTC
abundance: .; d_gene: .; v_gene: TRBV4-2; j_gene: TRBJ2-1; CDR3aa: CASSHGESSYNEQFF; CDR3nt: TGTGCCAGCAGCCACGGGGAAAGCTCCTACAATGAGCAGTTCTTC
abundance: .; d_gene: .; v_gene: TRBV9; j_gene: TRBJ2-1; CDR3aa: CASSVGSSGNNEQFF; CDR3nt: TGTGCCAGCAGCGTAGGATCATCTGGTAACAATGAGCAGTTCTTC
abundance: once; d_gene: TRBD1; v_gene: TRBV27; j_gene: TRBJ1-4; CDR3aa: CASSLEGQGWNEKLFF; CDR3nt: TGTGCCAGCAGCTTAGAGGGACAGGGGTGGAATGAAAAACTGTTTTTT
abundance: .; d_gene: .; v_gene: TRBV4-1; j_gene: TRBJ2-4; CDR3aa: CASSPQAVRGNIQYF; CDR3nt: TGCGCCAGCAGCCCCCAGGCGGTTCGCGGAAACATTCAGTACTTC
abundance: .; d_gene: .; v_gene: TRBV5-1; j_gene: TRBJ2-1; CDR3aa: CASVPEGAKVYNEQFF; CDR3nt: TGCGCCAGCGTTCCGGAGGGGGCCAAAGTTTACAATGAGCAGTTCTTC
abundance: .; d_gene: TRBD1; v_gene: TRBV29-1; j_gene: TRBJ2-5; CDR3aa: CSVLDRGGEETQYF; CDR3nt: TGCAGCGTCCTAGACAGGGGCGGGGAAGAGACCCAGTACTTC
abundance: .; d_gene: TRBD1; v_gene: TRBV19; j_gene: TRBJ2-3; CDR3aa: CASAQSDRATDTQYF; CDR3nt: TGTGCCAGTGCCCAATCGGACAGGGCGACAGATACGCAGTATTTT